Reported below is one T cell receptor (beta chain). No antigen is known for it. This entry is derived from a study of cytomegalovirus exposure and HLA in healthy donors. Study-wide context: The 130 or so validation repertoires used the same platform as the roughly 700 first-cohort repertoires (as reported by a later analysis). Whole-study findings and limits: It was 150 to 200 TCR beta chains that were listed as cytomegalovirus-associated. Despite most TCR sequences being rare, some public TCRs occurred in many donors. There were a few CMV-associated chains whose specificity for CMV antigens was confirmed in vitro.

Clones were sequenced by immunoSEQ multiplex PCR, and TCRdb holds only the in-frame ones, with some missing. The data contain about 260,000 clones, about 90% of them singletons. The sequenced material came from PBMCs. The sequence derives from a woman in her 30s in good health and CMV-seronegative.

The CDR3 sequence is CATKPGTGWRTDTQYF. The CDR3 nucleotides are TGTGCCACCAAGCCCGGGACAGGGTGGCGGACAGATACGCAGTATTTT. The chain recombines TRBV19 with TRBJ2-3; 9 bases are a match to TRBD1. Germline V gives CDR1 LNHDA, CDR2 SQIVND (reference sequence). J lost 3 bases, V lost 10 bases, and 14 bases had no gene match. This CDR3 spans 16 amino acids.